This paragraph reports one T cell receptor beta chain. This sample was included in a study of brain metastases from non-small cell lung cancer. Produced via immunoSEQ multiplex PCR; TCRdb's table is partial and in-frame only. The sample has a few thousand clones, approximately 85% seen once. The germline gives CDR1 SGHVS, CDR2 FQNEAQ. The CDR3 spans 14 residues. V dropped 5 bases and J dropped 7 bases, with 17 bases sitting between them. The receptor comes from a donor at least 40 years old with non-small cell lung cancer. The sample was primary lung tumor tissue. The chain is built from TRBV7-8 and TRBJ1-2, with D tentatively TRBD1 (6 bases). CDR3 in amino acids: CASSPRGGRRGYTF. The CDR3, as DNA: TGTGCCAGCAGCCCCCGCGGGGGGCGGCGTGGCTACACCTTC.